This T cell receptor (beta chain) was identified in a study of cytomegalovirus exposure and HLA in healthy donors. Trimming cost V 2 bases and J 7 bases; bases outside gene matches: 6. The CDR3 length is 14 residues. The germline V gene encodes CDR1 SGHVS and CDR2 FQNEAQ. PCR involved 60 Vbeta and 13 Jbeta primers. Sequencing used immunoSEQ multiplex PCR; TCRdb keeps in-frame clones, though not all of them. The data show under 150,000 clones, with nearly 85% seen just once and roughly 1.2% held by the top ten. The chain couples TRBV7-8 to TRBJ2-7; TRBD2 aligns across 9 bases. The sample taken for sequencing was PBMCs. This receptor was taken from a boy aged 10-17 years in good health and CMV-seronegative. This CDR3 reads CASSLIQREEEQYF. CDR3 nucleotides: TGTGCCAGCAGCTTAATCCAGCGGGAGGAAGAGCAGTACTTC.